This TCR beta chain was sequenced in a study of T cell responses to AZD1222 COVID-19 vaccine. Study conclusions and caveats: Regions 160-218 and 743-854 held dominance among vaccine-associated CD4 TCRs, which spanned spike. Spike-specific TCR repertoires showed rising breadth and depth after two AZD1222 doses. Females made up more of the donors, who were largely white British, and clonal diversity may have come out too low.

The method was immunoSEQ multiplex PCR; TCRdb's version includes in-frame clones alone and lacks a portion of them. Altogether some 130,000 clones are present, 80% to 90% being singletons, with the ten largest covering about 1.6%. Details on this clone: What it recognizes is unknown.

The V and J ends lost 1 base and 4 bases, in that order; junction bases with no gene match: 8. The CDR3 consists of 18 residues. Germline CDR1 is SEHNR and CDR2 is FQNEAQ (reference sequence). The clonotype comes from an adult in good health. Sequencing was performed on peripheral blood, taken on day 0 of AZD1222 vaccination. The chain carries TRBV7-9 and TRBJ2-6, with 9 bases fitting TRBD2. The CDR3 sequence: CASSLGRTSVGGANVLTF. The CDR3, as DNA: TGTGCCAGCAGCTTAGGTCGGACTAGCGTTGGAGGGGCCAACGTCCTGACTTTC. Drawing the rest from reference TRBV7-9 and TRBJ2-6, the complete variable domain is DTGVSQNPRHKITKRGQNVTFRCDPISEHNRLYWYRQTLGQGPEFLTYFQNEAQLEKSRLLSDRFSAERPKGSFSTLEIQRTEQGDSAMYLCASSLGRTSVGGANVLTFGAGSRLTVL.